This TCR beta chain originates from a study of T cell responses to AZD1222 COVID-19 vaccine. The study's findings and limits: Repertoire collection took place solely once the T cell response had peaked.

TCRdb's copy holds only in-frame clones and misses some; the assay was immunoSEQ multiplex PCR. The sample lists approximately 100,000 clones, around nine tenths occurring once. Note on this clone: Antigen specificity is unknown.

Sequenced material: peripheral blood, taken on day 0 of AZD1222 vaccination. The TCR sequence derives from an adult in good health.

The CDR3 region is CASSAPGTDMNTEAFF. CDR3 DNA: TGTGCCAGCAGCGCCCCCGGGACAGACATGAACACTGAAGCTTTCTTT. The chain carries TRBV9 and TRBJ1-1; 7 nucleotides agree with TRBD1. The germline gives CDR1 SGDLS, CDR2 YYNGEE. V dropped 3 bases and J dropped 0; count of bases not matched to a gene: 8. This CDR3 contains 16 residues.